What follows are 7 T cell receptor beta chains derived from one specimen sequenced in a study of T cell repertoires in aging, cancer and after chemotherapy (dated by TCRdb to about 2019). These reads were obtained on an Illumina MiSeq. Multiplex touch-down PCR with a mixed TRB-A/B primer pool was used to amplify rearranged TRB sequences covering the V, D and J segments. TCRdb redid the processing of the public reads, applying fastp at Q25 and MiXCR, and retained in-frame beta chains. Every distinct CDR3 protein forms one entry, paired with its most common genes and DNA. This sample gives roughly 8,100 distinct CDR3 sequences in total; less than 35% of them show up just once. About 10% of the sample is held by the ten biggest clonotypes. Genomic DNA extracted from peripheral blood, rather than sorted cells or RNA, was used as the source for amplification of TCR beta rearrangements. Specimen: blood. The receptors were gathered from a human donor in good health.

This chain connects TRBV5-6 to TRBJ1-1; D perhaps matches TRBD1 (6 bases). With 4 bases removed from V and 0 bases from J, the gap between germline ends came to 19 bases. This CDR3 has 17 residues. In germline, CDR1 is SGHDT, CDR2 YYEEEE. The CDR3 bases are TGTGCCAGCAGCCGTCGGACAGAGAGGGTCATGAACACTGAAGCTTTCTTT. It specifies CASSRRTERVMNTEAFF.

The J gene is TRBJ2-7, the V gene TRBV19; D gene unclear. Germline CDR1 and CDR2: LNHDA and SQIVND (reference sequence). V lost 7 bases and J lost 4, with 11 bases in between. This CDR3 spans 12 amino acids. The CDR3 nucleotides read TGTGCCAGTATGAGCAATATGTACGAGCAGTACTTC. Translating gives CASMSNMYEQYF.

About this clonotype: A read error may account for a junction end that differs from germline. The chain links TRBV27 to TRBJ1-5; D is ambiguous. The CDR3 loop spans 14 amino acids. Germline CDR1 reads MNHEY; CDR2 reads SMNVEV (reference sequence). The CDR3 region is CATSDFLTNQPQHF. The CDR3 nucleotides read TGTGCCACCAGTGATTTCCTCACCAATCAGCCCCAGCATTTT.

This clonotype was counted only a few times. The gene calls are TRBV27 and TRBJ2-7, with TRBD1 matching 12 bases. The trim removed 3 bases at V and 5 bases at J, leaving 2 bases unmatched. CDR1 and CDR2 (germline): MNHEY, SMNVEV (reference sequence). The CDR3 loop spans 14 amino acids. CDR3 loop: CASSFGTGGDEQYF. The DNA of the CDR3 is TGTGCCAGCAGTTTTGGGACAGGGGGCGACGAGCAGTACTTC.

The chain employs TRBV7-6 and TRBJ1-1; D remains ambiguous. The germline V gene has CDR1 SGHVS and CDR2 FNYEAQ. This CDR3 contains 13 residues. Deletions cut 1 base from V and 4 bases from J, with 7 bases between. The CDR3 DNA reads TGTGCCAGCAGCTTAGGACATATCACTGAAGCTTTCTTT. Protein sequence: CASSLGHITEAFF.

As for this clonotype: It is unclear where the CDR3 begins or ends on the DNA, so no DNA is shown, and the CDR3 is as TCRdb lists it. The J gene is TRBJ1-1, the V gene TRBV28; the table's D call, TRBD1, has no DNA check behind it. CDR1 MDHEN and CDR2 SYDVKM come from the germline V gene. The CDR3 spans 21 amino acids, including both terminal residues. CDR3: CASSKLGFYEQYFGPGTEAFF.

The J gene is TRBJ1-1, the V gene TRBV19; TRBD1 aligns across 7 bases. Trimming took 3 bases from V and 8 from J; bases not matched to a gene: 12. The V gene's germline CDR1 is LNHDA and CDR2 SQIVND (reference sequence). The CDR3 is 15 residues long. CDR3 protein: CASSIILWTGSEAFF. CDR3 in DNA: TGTGCCAGTAGTATTATTTTATGGACAGGCTCAGAAGCTTTCTTT.